One sample yielded the 28 T cell receptor beta chains listed below, sequenced in a study of blood T cell repertoires in COVID-19. The protocol was immunoSEQ multiplex PCR, while the TCRdb copy is restricted to in-frame clones and leaves out a portion. The sample gives about 220,000 clones, around four fifths of which show up once; less than 6.5% is in the top ten. Sequencing was done on a sample of peripheral blood. The receptor source for this set is a woman aged 55-70 years who had recovered from COVID-19.

V usage is TRBV6-5 and J usage is TRBJ1-2; 9 bases are a match to TRBD1. CDR3 size: 15 residues. With 4 bases clipped from V and 4 bases from J, the junction kept 7 bases outside the gene matches. The germline gives CDR1 MNHEY, CDR2 SVGAGI. The chain's CDR3 is CASSSYRGRGYGYTF. CDR3 in DNA: TGTGCCAGCAGTTCCTACAGGGGGCGCGGCTATGGCTACACCTTC.

This clone was observed a single time. This sequence joins TRBV30 and TRBJ2-3; 8 bases match TRBD1. The trim removed 5 bases at V and 10 bases at J, leaving 20 bases unmatched. Looked up from germline, CDR1 is GTSNPN and CDR2 is SVGIG (reference sequence). The CDR3 covers 16 residues. CDR3 sequence reads: CAWGTGGQGFANAQYF. The CDR3 nucleotides are TGTGCCTGGGGGACAGGCGGACAGGGATTCGCCAATGCGCAGTATTTT.

This clone was counted only a few times. The CDR3 sequence is CASSQERTSGGVSTDTQYF. The CDR3, as DNA: TGTGCCAGCAGCCAAGAACGGACTAGCGGGGGGGTTAGCACAGATACGCAGTATTTT. V gene TRBV4-2 combines with J gene TRBJ2-3; 15 bases agree with TRBD2. The CDR3 contains 19 residues. Trimming took 0 bases from V and 0 from J; bases not matched to a gene: 4. Germline V CDR1 and CDR2: LGHNA, YNFKEQ.

This rearrangement joins TRBV7-2 to TRBJ2-5, with D possibly matching TRBD2 (6 bases). CDR3 size: 14 residues. The V gene lost 5 bases and the J gene lost 6 bases, with 16 bases spanning the gap. CDR1 is SGHTA and CDR2 is FQGNSA in the germline V gene. DNA of the CDR3: TGTGCCAGCAGCCTAAGCGGGCCGGGGAAGACCCAGTACTTC. It yields the protein CASSLSGPGKTQYF.

CDR3 residues: CASSIAVRQPQHF. The CDR3 nucleotides read TGTGCCAGTAGTATTGCAGTTCGCCAGCCCCAGCATTTT. The chain links TRBV19 to TRBJ1-5, with D unresolved. This CDR3 is built from 13 residues. Trimming pared 3 bases from V and 7 bases from J, leaving 10 bases between. The V gene's germline CDR1 is LNHDA and CDR2 SQIVND (reference sequence).

V usage is TRBV29-1 and J usage is TRBJ2-1, with a tentative D call TRBD2 (6 bases). V lost 1 base and J lost 6, with 10 bases in between. Looked up from germline, CDR1 is SQVTM and CDR2 is ANQGSEA. This CDR3 comprises 13 residues. The DNA for the CDR3 is TGCAGCGTTGAAGGCGGGATAGGCAATGAGCAGTTCTTC. Translated: CSVEGGIGNEQFF.

This chain links TRBV7-3 with TRBJ1-2; a possible D gene is TRBD1 (6 bases). This CDR3 is built from 16 residues. The germline gives CDR1 SGHTA, CDR2 FQGTGA. The V gene lost 1 base and the J gene lost 7 bases, with 19 bases spanning the gap. For the CDR3, the DNA is TGTGCCAGCAGCTTAATCCCCGGCGGGGGGCTTGGTGGCTACACCTTC. It is translated as CASSLIPGGGLGGYTF.

The rearrangement joins TRBV5-5 to TRBJ1-3; D gene uncertain. The germline gives CDR1 SGHKS, CDR2 YYEKEE (reference sequence). Trimming removed 2 bases at V and 0 bases at J, with 12 bases between. The CDR3 contains 16 residues. Here the CDR3 reads CASSLVEATSGNTIYF. CDR3 DNA: TGTGCCAGCAGCTTAGTAGAAGCCACCTCTGGAAACACCATATATTTT.

The table lists this clone with a few counts. This rearrangement joins TRBV10-3 to TRBJ1-3; D not resolved. Germline V gene sequence: CDR1 ENHRY, CDR2 SYGVKD. This CDR3 has 15 residues. Trimming removed 3 bases from V and 1 base from J, with 10 bases in between. The chain's CDR3 is CAISDGEESGNTIYF. The CDR3 DNA reads as TGTGCCATCAGTGACGGGGAAGAGTCTGGAAACACCATATATTTT.

In this sample, this clone turned up once. The chain carries TRBV30 and TRBJ1-4; 8 bases align to TRBD1. Losses at the gene ends were 5 bases for V and 3 bases for J; bases not matched to a gene: 11. The germline CDR1 and CDR2 sequences are GTSNPN and SVGIG (reference sequence). This CDR3 has 16 amino acids. CDR3 DNA: TGTGCCTGGTCGACAGGGGACAGTGTTGCTAATGAAAAACTGTTTTTT. It codes for CAWSTGDSVANEKLFF.

J is TRBJ1-2 and V is TRBV3-1 (or the pseudogene TRBV3-2), with D uncertain. This CDR3 has 14 residues. Germline V gene data show CDR1 as LGHDT and CDR2 as YNNKEL (reference sequence). V lost 2 bases to trimming and J lost 8 bases, with 15 bases between them. The CDR3 DNA follows: TGTGCCAGCAGCCAATTCGTGGGAGTAAAGGGCTACACCTTC. Its translation: CASSQFVGVKGYTF.

CDR3 in DNA: TGTGCCAGCACCAAAACGGGGCGGCGGGGGTATTTT. It translates to CASTKTGRRGYF. The chain joins TRBV12-3 or TRBV12-4 to TRBJ2-3, with D possibly matching TRBD2 (6 bases). The CDR3 extends over 12 amino acids. Trimming removed 7 bases from V and 14 bases from J, with 19 bases in between.

The chain links TRBV7-8 to TRBJ1-5; D is undetermined. Trimming removed 1 base from V and 5 bases from J, with 6 bases in between. Germline CDR1 SGHVS, CDR2 FQNEAQ. The CDR3 runs to 13 residues. The CDR3 DNA sequence: TGTGCCAGCAGCTTAGGGAGGGATCAGCCCCAGCATTTT. Amino acids: CASSLGRDQPQHF.

The chain recombines TRBV19 with TRBJ2-3; 8 nucleotides agree with TRBD2. The germline gives CDR1 LNHDA, CDR2 SQIVND (reference sequence). This CDR3 has 12 amino acids. Unmatched junction bases numbered 8, after V lost 7 bases and J lost 11 bases. CDR3 DNA sequence: TGTGCCAGTACCTACCCGGGAGGGCGGCAGTATTTT. It translates to CASTYPGGRQYF. The full variable domain, its missing parts supplied by reference TRBV19 and TRBJ2-3, is DGGITQSPKYLFRKEGQNVTLSCEQNLNHDAMYWYRQDPGQGLRLIYYSQIVNDFQKGDIAEGYSVSREKKESFPLTVTSAQKNPTAFYLCASTYPGGRQYFGPGTRLTVL.

V and J are TRBV5-1 and TRBJ2-6; 7 nucleotides match TRBD1. The CDR3 covers 19 residues. The germline V gene encodes CDR1 SGHRS and CDR2 YFSETQ. Germline trimming cut 1 base from V and 0 bases from J; bases unmatched to any gene: 10. This chain's CDR3 is CASSLRAGTESSGANVLTF. The CDR3 region has the DNA TGCGCCAGCAGCTTGCGGGCCGGGACAGAAAGCTCTGGGGCCAACGTCCTGACTTTC.

This clone turned up a few times. The chain couples TRBV12-3 or TRBV12-4 to TRBJ1-1, with D unclear. CDR3 size: 13 residues. Trimming cost V 6 bases and J 2 bases, with 10 bases left between them. The CDR3 sequence: CASRSTDNTEAFF. The CDR3 DNA follows: TGTGCCAGCAGATCCACAGATAACACTGAAGCTTTCTTT.

The V gene is TRBV7-6, the J gene TRBJ2-5; TRBD2 agrees at 8 bases. Trimming took 7 bases from V and 2 from J; bases not matched to a gene: 9. The germline V gene has CDR1 SGHVS and CDR2 FNYEAQ. This CDR3 is built from 15 residues. The CDR3 sequence is CASTRAGVRQETQYF. Written as DNA, the CDR3 is TGTGCCAGCACGAGAGCGGGGGTAAGACAAGAGACCCAGTACTTC.

This clone was seen only a few times. The chain recombines TRBV29-1 with TRBJ2-2; 9 bases align to TRBD2. From germline, CDR1 is SQVTM and CDR2 ANQGSEA. Unmatched junction bases numbered 8, after V lost 5 bases and J lost 7 bases. The CDR3 consists of 14 residues. The chain's CDR3 is CSVLAGGPGGELFF. CDR3 DNA sequence: TGCAGCGTTCTCGCGGGGGGGCCCGGCGGGGAGCTGTTTTTT.

The chain has TRBV12-3 or TRBV12-4 and TRBJ2-7; no firm D call. Trimming shortened V by 5 bases and J by 2 bases, and 7 bases separated the two germline ends. The CDR3 extends over 12 amino acids. The CDR3 loop is CASSTDTYEQYF. Written as DNA, the CDR3 is TGTGCCAGCAGTACCGACACCTACGAGCAGTACTTC.

The J gene is TRBJ2-7, the V gene TRBV3-1 (or the pseudogene TRBV3-2), with TRBD1 identical over 7 bases. V shed 7 bases and J 2 bases; nucleotides not matched to a gene: 8. Germline values: CDR1 LGHDT, CDR2 YNNKEL (reference sequence). This CDR3 comprises 14 residues. CDR3: CASTDRAFPYEQYF. DNA for the CDR3: TGTGCCAGCACCGACAGGGCTTTTCCCTACGAGCAGTACTTC.

The chain carries TRBV28 and TRBJ1-2; D remains unclear. Germline V gives CDR1 MDHEN, CDR2 SYDVKM. CDR3 length: 13 amino acids. Trimming shortened V by 4 bases and J by 4 bases, and 10 bases separated the two germline ends. CDR3 amino acids: CASSYPEGYGYTF. The CDR3 nucleotides read TGTGCCAGCAGTTACCCTGAGGGCTATGGCTACACCTTC.

The rearrangement joins TRBV5-1 to TRBJ2-1, with 11 nucleotides matching TRBD1. Germline V CDR1 and CDR2: SGHRS, YFSETQ. Trimming cost V 0 bases and J 7 bases; bases outside gene matches: 6. The CDR3 is 16 residues long. The CDR3 region is CASSLDGGTGGNEQFF. In DNA, the CDR3 is TGCGCCAGCAGCTTGGACGGGGGGACAGGGGGAAATGAGCAGTTCTTC.

The chain has TRBV27 and TRBJ2-5; possibly TRBD1 for D (6 bases). Germline-derived CDR1 and CDR2 are MNHEY and SMNVEV (reference sequence). V lost 5 bases to trimming and J lost 4 bases, with 20 bases between them. CDR3 size: 16 residues. CDR3 in DNA: TGTGCCAGCAGTCCACTGTACAGGGTCAATCGAGAGACCCAGTACTTC. Protein product: CASSPLYRVNRETQYF.

V gene TRBV10-2 combines with J gene TRBJ1-2; 11 bases map to TRBD1. Germline trimming cut 6 bases from V and 1 base from J; bases unmatched to any gene: 13. The CDR3 loop spans 18 amino acids. Germline lookup yields CDR1 WSHSY and CDR2 SAAADI. CDR3 bases: TGCGCCAGCAGCGCGGTTGGGACAGGGGGGCCTATTAACTATGGCTACACCTTC. Its protein is CASSAVGTGGPINYGYTF.

This clone has just a few counts. This chain joins TRBV30 and TRBJ1-2; a possible D gene is TRBD1 (5 bases). Germline assignment: CDR1 GTSNPN and CDR2 SVGIG (reference sequence). With 3 bases removed from V and 0 bases from J, the gap between germline ends came to 11 bases. This CDR3 has 14 residues. The CDR3 protein is CAWSWDLANYGYTF. The CDR3 nucleotides are TGTGCCTGGAGCTGGGACTTAGCTAACTATGGCTACACCTTC.

V is TRBV5-5 and J is TRBJ2-6; TRBD1 matches at 9 bases. CDR1 SGHKS and CDR2 YYEKEE come from the germline V gene (reference sequence). The V and J ends lost 2 bases and 2 bases, in that order; junction bases with no gene match: 8. The CDR3 has 18 residues. The CDR3 loop is CASSFGGTGFAGANVLTF. CDR3 in DNA: TGTGCCAGCAGCTTCGGCGGGACAGGGTTTGCTGGGGCCAACGTCCTGACTTTC.

Only a few counts were recorded for this clone. This chain connects TRBV5-4 to TRBJ1-5; TRBD1 is a possible D gene (6 bases). The ends were cut back, 4 bases at V and 0 bases at J, with 14 bases in the middle. The CDR3 is 16 amino acids. Per germline, CDR1 SGHNT and CDR2 YYREEE (reference sequence). This chain's CDR3 is CASSGRGHNSNQPQHF. CDR3 in DNA: TGTGCCAGCAGCGGCCGGGGACACAATAGCAATCAGCCCCAGCATTTT.

V gene TRBV19 combines with J gene TRBJ2-1, with TRBD2 as a possible D gene (5 bases). Germline loops: CDR1 LNHDA, CDR2 SQIVND (reference sequence). V gave up 4 bases and J gave up 3 bases, with 13 bases separating them. The CDR3 runs to 15 residues. The DNA for the CDR3 is TGTGCCAGTAGTACCGGGATAGTAGGCTACAATGAGCAGTTCTTC. Amino acids: CASSTGIVGYNEQFF.